These 2 T cell receptor beta chains share one sample of origin, sequenced in a study of control samples from healthy donors and cancer patients. Some clones are missing from TCRdb's copy, which holds only in-frame ones; the method was immunoSEQ multiplex PCR. The repertoire holds 150,000 to 200,000 clones, with around 91% as singletons. Sequences were obtained from blood. Receptor source: a woman aged 30 to 39 in good health.

This chain joins TRBV9 and TRBJ2-2, with a weak D call TRBD2 (7 bases). CDR1 is SGDLS and CDR2 is YYNGEE in the germline V gene. This CDR3 comprises 16 residues. With 0 bases removed from V and 5 bases from J, the gap between germline ends came to 14 bases. The CDR3 is CASSVGRGRWTGELFF. CDR3 sequence (DNA): TGTGCCAGCAGCGTAGGGCGGGGGCGGTGGACCGGGGAGCTGTTTTTT.

The chain carries TRBV30 and TRBJ2-1; TRBD2 might be the D (6 bases). CDR3 length equals 12 residues. V was pared by 5 bases and J by 9 bases, with 14 bases between. CDR1 and CDR2 from the germline V gene are GTSNPN and SVGIG (reference sequence). CDR3 loop: CAWAELAFEQFF. The CDR3 coding sequence is TGTGCCTGGGCAGAACTAGCCTTTGAGCAGTTCTTC.